This T cell receptor (beta chain) was captured by sequencing in a study of blood T cell repertoires in COVID-19. This clone has just a few counts. Unmatched junction bases numbered 5, after V lost 2 bases and J lost 7 bases. Germline V CDR1 and CDR2: SGHDT, YYEEEE. The CDR3 is 15 residues long. Some clones are missing from TCRdb's copy, which holds only in-frame ones; the method was immunoSEQ multiplex PCR. The sample shows about 98,000 clones, 65% to 85% of them seen only once. The receptor was isolated from a woman aged 80 or over with acute or convalescent COVID-19. The sequenced material came from peripheral blood. The chain is built from TRBV5-6 and TRBJ1-6, with 8 bases identical to TRBD1. For the CDR3, the DNA is TGTGCCAGCAGCTTAACTGGACAGGGCAATTCACCCCTCCACTTT. Translated: CASSLTGQGNSPLHF. The variable domain in full, completed from reference TRBV5-6 and TRBJ1-6, reads DAGVTQSPTHLIKTRGQQVTLRCSPKSGHDTVSWYQQALGQGPQFIFQYYEEEERQRGNFPDRFSGHQFPNYSSELNVNALLLGDSALYLCASSLTGQGNSPLHFGNGTRLTVT.